This TCR beta chain appears in the sequencing data of a study of response to subunit inactivated influenza vaccine. Study-wide points: Only a handful of new T cells, the authors suggested, are recruited with each seasonal influenza vaccination.

J gave up 7 bases and V 6 bases, and 8 bases lay outside the gene matches. Germline V gene sequence: CDR1 SGHTA, CDR2 FQGNSA. This CDR3 region has 14 residues. Notes on this clonotype: Its antigen is undetermined.

A single record per CDR3 protein comes from TCRdb applying MiXCR to the RT-PCR reads. The sample carries 550,000 to 650,000 distinct CDR3 sequences, approximately 10% recorded once. The TCR originated in a middle-aged man who received an inactivated influenza vaccine. The chain links TRBV7-2 to TRBJ1-1; 10 bases align to TRBD1. Sequenced material: PBMCs from blood, taken on the day of vaccination. For the CDR3, the DNA is TGTGCCAGCAGTTTTTTTGGACAGGGGGATGAAGCTTTCTTT. It is translated as CASSFFGQGDEAFF.